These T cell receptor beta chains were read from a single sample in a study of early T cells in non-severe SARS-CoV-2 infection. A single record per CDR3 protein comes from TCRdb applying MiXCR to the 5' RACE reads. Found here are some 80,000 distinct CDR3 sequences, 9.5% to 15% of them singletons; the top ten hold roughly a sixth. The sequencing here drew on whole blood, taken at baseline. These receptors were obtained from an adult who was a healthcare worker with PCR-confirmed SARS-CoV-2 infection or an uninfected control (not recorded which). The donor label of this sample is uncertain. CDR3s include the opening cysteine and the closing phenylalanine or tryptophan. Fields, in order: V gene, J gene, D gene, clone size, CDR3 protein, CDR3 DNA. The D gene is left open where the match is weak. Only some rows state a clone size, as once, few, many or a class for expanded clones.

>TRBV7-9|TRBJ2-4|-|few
CASSYPVGAAKNIQYF
TGTGCCAGCAGCTACCCCGTGGGGGCGGCCAAAAACATTCAGTACTTC
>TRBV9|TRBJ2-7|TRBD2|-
CASSVGASGTYEQYF
TGTGCCAGCAGCGTAGGGGCTAGCGGGACTTACGAGCAGTACTTC
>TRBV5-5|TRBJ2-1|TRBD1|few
CASSRGQDRNEQFF
TGTGCCAGCAGCCGGGGACAGGACCGCAATGAGCAGTTCTTC
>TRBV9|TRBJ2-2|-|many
CASSVRGASLNTGELFF
TGTGCCAGCAGCGTAAGGGGGGCTAGCTTAAACACCGGGGAGCTGTTTTTT
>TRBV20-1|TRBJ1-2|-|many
CSVGGGYTF
TGCAGTGTAGGGGGTGGCTACACCTTC
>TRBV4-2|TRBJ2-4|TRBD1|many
CASSHPSLPGQGIHIQYF
TGTGCCAGCAGCCACCCGTCCCTCCCGGGACAGGGGATACACATTCAGTACTTC
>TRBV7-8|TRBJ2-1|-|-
CANSIQGGEQFF
TGTGCCAACAGCATCCAGGGGGGCGAGCAGTTCTTC
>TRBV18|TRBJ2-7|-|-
CASSPRSFMGSYEQYF
TGTGCCAGCTCACCCAGAAGTTTTATGGGCTCCTACGAGCAGTACTTC
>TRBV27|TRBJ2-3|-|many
CASSSSIELPRDTQYF
TGTGCCAGCAGCTCTTCCATAGAGCTCCCTAGGGATACGCAGTATTTT
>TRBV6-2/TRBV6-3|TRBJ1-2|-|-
CASSWLQGPYGYTF
TGTGCCAGCAGTTGGCTACAGGGACCCTATGGCTACACCTTC
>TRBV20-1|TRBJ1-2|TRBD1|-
CSAYRGHGYTF
TGCAGTGCTTACAGGGGGCATGGCTACACCTTC
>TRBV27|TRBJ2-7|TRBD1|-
CASSSLGQGVHEQYF
TGTGCCAGCAGTTCCCTGGGACAGGGGGTCCACGAGCAGTACTTC
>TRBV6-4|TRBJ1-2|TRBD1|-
CASPDRGYGYTF
TGTGCCAGCCCGGACAGGGGCTATGGCTACACCTTC
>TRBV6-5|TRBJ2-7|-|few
CASSYSVGVGYEQYF
TGTGCCAGCAGTTACTCGGTGGGGGTTGGTTACGAGCAGTACTTC
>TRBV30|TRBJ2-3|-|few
CAWSERGDTQYF
TGTGCCTGGAGTGAGCGAGGAGATACGCAGTATTTT
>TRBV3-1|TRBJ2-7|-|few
CASSQDPTGTRSSYEQYF
TGTGCCAGCAGCCAAGACCCGACCGGGACTCGCTCCTCCTACGAGCAGTACTTC
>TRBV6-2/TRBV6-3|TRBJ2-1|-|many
CASSSGRHNEQFF
TGTGCCAGCAGTTCCGGACGCCACAATGAGCAGTTCTTC
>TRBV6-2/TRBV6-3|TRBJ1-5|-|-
CAIFLERDQPQHF
TGTGCCATTTTCCTGGAACGGGATCAGCCCCAGCATTTT
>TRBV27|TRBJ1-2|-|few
CASSWGGPAGDYGYTF
TGTGCCAGCAGTTGGGGAGGCCCCGCGGGAGACTATGGCTACACCTTC
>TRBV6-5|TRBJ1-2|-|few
CASSPDGQRNYGYTF
TGTGCCAGCAGCCCCGATGGACAGCGAAACTATGGCTACACCTTC
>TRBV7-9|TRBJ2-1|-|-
CASSWGNEQFF
TGTGCCAGCAGCTGGGGCAATGAGCAGTTCTTC
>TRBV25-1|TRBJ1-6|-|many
CASSEYTGSPLHF
TGTGCCAGCAGTGAATATACGGGTTCACCCCTCCACTTT
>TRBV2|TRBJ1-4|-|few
CASTRATNEKLFF
TGTGCCAGCACTAGGGCAACTAATGAAAAACTGTTTTTT
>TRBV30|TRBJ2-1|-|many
CAWSLSNEQFF
TGTGCCTGGAGTCTGAGTAATGAGCAGTTCTTC
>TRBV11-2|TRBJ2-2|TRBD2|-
CASSFRLAGTSGELFF
TGTGCCAGCAGCTTCCGACTAGCGGGGACCTCCGGGGAGCTGTTTTTT
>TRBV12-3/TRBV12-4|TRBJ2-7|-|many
CASSLQGEQYF
TGTGCCAGCAGTTTACAGGGCGAGCAGTACTTC
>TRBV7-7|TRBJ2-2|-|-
CASSPPGGDGTPGSCFF
-
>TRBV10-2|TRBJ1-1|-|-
CASSEFWNMNTEAFF
TGCGCCAGCAGTGAGTTTTGGAATATGAACACTGAAGCTTTCTTT
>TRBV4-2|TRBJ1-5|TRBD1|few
CASSPTGASNQPQHF
TGTGCCAGCAGCCCTACAGGGGCCAGCAATCAGCCCCAGCATTTT
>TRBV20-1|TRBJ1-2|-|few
CSASSGANYGYTF
TGCAGTGCTAGCTCGGGGGCTAACTATGGCTACACCTTC
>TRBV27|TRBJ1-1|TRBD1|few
CASSQNRGQLNTEAFF
TGTGCCAGCAGTCAAAACAGGGGGCAGTTGAATACTGAAGCTTTCTTT
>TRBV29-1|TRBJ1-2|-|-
CSVEAQIYGYTF
TGCAGCGTTGAAGCACAGATCTATGGCTACACCTTC
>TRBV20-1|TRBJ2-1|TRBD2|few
CSAALAGGRLEQFF
TGCAGTGCTGCCCTGGCGGGAGGGCGACTTGAGCAGTTCTTC
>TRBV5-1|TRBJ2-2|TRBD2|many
CASSLDPLGGGTGELFF
TGCGCCAGCAGCTTGGACCCCTTAGGCGGGGGCACCGGGGAGCTGTTTTTT
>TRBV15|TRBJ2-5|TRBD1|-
CATSSKDRPNEETQYF
TGTGCCACCAGCTCCAAGGACAGGCCAAACGAAGAGACCCAGTACTTC
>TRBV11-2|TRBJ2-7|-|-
CASSLDREVGEQYF
TGTGCCAGCAGCTTAGACAGGGAGGTGGGCGAGCAGTACTTC
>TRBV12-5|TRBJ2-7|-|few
CASVLDTSPYEQYF
TGTGCTAGTGTTCTCGACACCTCACCCTACGAGCAGTACTTC
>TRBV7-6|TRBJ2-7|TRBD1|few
CATSPTGAPEQYF
TGTGCCACCTCGCCCACAGGGGCTCCCGAGCAGTACTTC